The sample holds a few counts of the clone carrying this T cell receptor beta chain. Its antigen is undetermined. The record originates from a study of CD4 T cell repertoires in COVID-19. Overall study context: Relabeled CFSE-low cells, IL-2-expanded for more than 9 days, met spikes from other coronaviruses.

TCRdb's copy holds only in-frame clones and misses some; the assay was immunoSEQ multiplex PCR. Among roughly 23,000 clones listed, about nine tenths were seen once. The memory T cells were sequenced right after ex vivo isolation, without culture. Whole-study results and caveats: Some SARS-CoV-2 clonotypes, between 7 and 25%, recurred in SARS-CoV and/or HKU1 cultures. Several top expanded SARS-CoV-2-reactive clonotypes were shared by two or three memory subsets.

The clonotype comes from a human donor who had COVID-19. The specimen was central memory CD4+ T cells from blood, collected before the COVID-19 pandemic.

Here the CDR3 reads CASSLLGGSQSNTGELFF. CDR3 in DNA: TGTGCCAGCAGCCTCCTTGGGGGGAGCCAATCGAACACCGGGGAGCTGTTTTTT. The V gene is TRBV5-4, the J gene TRBJ2-2, with D tentatively TRBD2 (6 bases). This CDR3 has 18 amino acids. Germline V gene lookup returns CDR1 SGHNT and CDR2 YYREEE (reference sequence). V was cut by 4 bases and J by 0 bases, with 19 bases left in between.